The present T cell receptor beta chain was sequenced within a study of T-cell reconstitution after alpha-beta-depleted transplantation in children. Unique molecular identifiers featured in how the TCRbeta library was prepared. TCRdb redid the calling of the PCR reads with MiXCR, one entry per CDR3 protein. The sample lists about 540,000 distinct CDR3 sequences, approximately 16% occurring once. This receptor was taken from a human donor who donated a stem cell graft to a child with acute lymphoblastic leukemia. The material sequenced was PBMCs from the stem cell graft donor, taken from the stem cell graft.

The CDR3 is CASSPAGGEQYF. As DNA, the CDR3 is TGTGCCAGCTCACCCGCCGGAGGCGAGCAGTACTTC. The chain combines TRBV18 with TRBJ2-7; perhaps TRBD2 as D (5 bases). V lost 3 bases, J lost 6 bases, and 9 bases lay in between. This CDR3 comprises 12 residues. Germline loops: CDR1 KGHSH, CDR2 LQKENI.